Below are 27 T cell receptor beta chains sequenced from a single sample in a study of control samples from healthy donors and cancer patients. The assay was immunoSEQ multiplex PCR, and TCRdb's table has in-frame clones only and misses some. Found here are 100,000 to 150,000 clones, around 94% of them singletons; the top ten hold about 0.6%. Sequencing used PBMCs. These receptor sequences come from a man older than 75 with head and neck cancer.

This clone was recorded once. This chain links TRBV6-1 with TRBJ1-5; possible D gene TRBD1, 5 bases. The CDR3 covers 17 residues. V was trimmed by 3 bases and J by 0 bases, leaving 15 bases between them. Germline CDR1 and CDR2: MNHNS and SASEGT. CDR3 sequence: CASSEGTGRYSNQPQHF. DNA of the CDR3: TGTGCCAGCAGTGAGGGTACAGGCCGGTATAGCAATCAGCCCCAGCATTTT.

This chain links TRBV9 with TRBJ2-2; TRBD2 matches at 12 bases. CDR1 SGDLS and CDR2 YYNGEE come from the germline V gene. CDR3 length equals 18 residues. The V and J ends lost 3 bases and 2 bases, in that order; junction bases with no gene match: 8. CDR3 nucleotide sequence: TGTGCCAGCAGCGCTCTAGCGGGAGGGCCGGAAAACACCGGGGAGCTGTTTTTT. It translates to CASSALAGGPENTGELFF.

The chain has TRBV7-8 and TRBJ2-1; possibly TRBD2 for D (5 bases). V was clipped by 4 bases and J by 0 bases, with 16 bases between them. The CDR3 runs to 17 residues. Germline V gives CDR1 SGHVS, CDR2 FQNEAQ. CDR3 sequence reads: CASSWPEAASSYNEQFF. The CDR3 coding sequence is TGTGCCAGCAGCTGGCCGGAGGCGGCGAGCTCCTACAATGAGCAGTTCTTC.

The chain carries TRBV25-1 and TRBJ2-7; D not resolved. In germline, CDR1 is MGHDK, CDR2 SYGVNS. This CDR3 comprises 13 residues. The germline V and J ends were trimmed by 0 bases and 2 bases, with 5 bases remaining between them. CDR3 coding DNA: TGTGCCAGCAGTGAATACGTGACCTACGAGCAGTACTTC. Its translation: CASSEYVTYEQYF.

The J gene is TRBJ2-1, the V gene TRBV3-1 (or the pseudogene TRBV3-2); possibly TRBD1 for D (5 bases). Germline CDR1 LGHDT, CDR2 YNNKEL (reference sequence). This CDR3 contains 15 residues. Trimming pared 2 bases from V and 10 bases from J, leaving 18 bases between. Here the CDR3 reads CASSQRGPAVFEQFF. CDR3 nucleotides: TGTGCCAGCAGCCAAAGGGGTCCCGCGGTATTCGAGCAGTTCTTC.

The chain links TRBV5-4 to TRBJ2-7, with 7 bases matching TRBD1. From germline, CDR1 is SGHNT and CDR2 YYREEE (reference sequence). V trimming: 3 bases; J trimming: 3 bases; junction bases outside the gene matches: 12. This CDR3 contains 16 residues. CDR3 in amino acids: CASSSTGTDVHYEQYF. For the CDR3, the DNA is TGTGCCAGCAGCTCCACGGGGACAGATGTTCACTACGAGCAGTACTTC. Full variable domain (remainder filled in from reference TRBV5-4 and TRBJ2-7): ETGVTQSPTHLIKTRGQQVTLRCSSQSGHNTVSWYQQALGQGPQFIFQYYREEENGRGNFPPRFSGLQFPNYSSELNVNALELDDSALYLCASSSTGTDVHYEQYFGPGTRLTVT.

The V and J genes are TRBV25-1 and TRBJ1-3; D unclear. The germline gives CDR1 MGHDK, CDR2 SYGVNS. This CDR3 region has 15 residues. Trimming left V 1 base short and J 0 bases short, with 7 bases between. CDR3 nucleotide sequence: TGTGCCAGCAGTGAATTTCGAGGCTCTGGAAACACCATATATTTT. Protein: CASSEFRGSGNTIYF.

The J gene is TRBJ1-1, the V gene TRBV19, with a tentative D call TRBD1 (6 bases). Germline V gene data show CDR1 as LNHDA and CDR2 as SQIVND (reference sequence). The V end lost 4 bases, the J end lost 2 bases, and 8 bases lay between the germline ends. The CDR3 runs 13 residues. CDR3 amino acids: CASSTGVNTEAFF. In DNA form, the CDR3 reads TGTGCCAGTAGTACAGGGGTTAACACTGAAGCTTTCTTT.

The chain is built from TRBV9 and TRBJ2-5; TRBD2 is a possible D gene (6 bases). The germline gives CDR1 SGDLS, CDR2 YYNGEE. This CDR3 is 13 amino acids long. V lost 5 bases and J lost 2, with 10 bases in between. CDR3 residues: CASSSGGQETQYF. The CDR3, as DNA: TGTGCCAGCAGTAGCGGCGGACAAGAGACCCAGTACTTC.

The J gene is TRBJ1-2, the V gene TRBV5-1; TRBD1 matches at 7 bases. The V gene end was trimmed by 7 bases and the J gene end by 6 bases; junction bases not matched to a gene: 12. The germline V gene has CDR1 SGHRS and CDR2 YFSETQ. The CDR3 covers 14 residues. CDR3 DNA sequence: TGCGCCAGCGGCCGGGAGGGGGCTGAAAATGGCTACACCTTC. Amino acids: CASGREGAENGYTF.

The rearrangement uses TRBV11-2 and TRBJ1-6, with D maybe TRBD1 (5 bases). Germline-derived CDR1 and CDR2 are SGHAT and FQNNGV. The V and J ends lost 6 bases and 10 bases respectively, with 16 bases between them. The CDR3 is 14 residues long. CDR3 bases: TGTGCCAGCAGATCCCAAAGGGGAAGCTCACCCCTCCACTTT. This codes for CASRSQRGSSPLHF.

This chain uses TRBV4-3 with TRBJ2-2, with D possibly being TRBD1 (6 bases). The CDR3 is made up of 14 amino acids. Trimming removed 4 bases at V and 6 bases at J, with 12 bases between. From germline, CDR1 is LGHNA and CDR2 YSLEER. CDR3 amino acids: CASSPFTGSGELFF. CDR3 sequence (DNA): TGCGCCAGCAGCCCCTTCACAGGGTCCGGGGAGCTGTTTTTT.

The rearrangement links TRBV5-1 to TRBJ2-7; no clear D. The V gene's germline CDR1 is SGHRS and CDR2 YFSETQ. The CDR3 sequence is 14 residues long. Trimming stripped 5 bases from V and 3 bases from J, with 15 bases between. The CDR3 nucleotides read TGCGCCAGCAGAGGCAGGAAAGATCACTACGAGCAGTACTTC. Translation: CASRGRKDHYEQYF. Together with reference TRBV5-1 and TRBJ2-7, the CDR3 gives the full variable domain: KAGVTQTPRYLIKTRGQQVTLSCSPISGHRSVSWYQQTPGQGLQFLFEYFSETQRNKGNFPGRFSGRQFSNSRSEMNVSTLELGDSALYLCASRGRKDHYEQYFGPGTRLTVT.

The chain is built from TRBV12-3 or TRBV12-4 and TRBJ1-4; D gene ambiguous. Trimming removed 3 bases at V and 5 bases at J, with 7 bases between. The CDR3 contains 13 residues. CDR3 nucleotide sequence: TGTGCCAGCAGTTTCGGCGCAAATGAAAAACTGTTTTTT. Translation gives CASSFGANEKLFF.

The V gene is TRBV2, the J gene TRBJ2-7; 10 bases are shared with TRBD2. Unmatched junction bases numbered 5, after V lost 7 bases and J lost 2 bases. CDR3 length: 14 amino acids. Germline lookup yields CDR1 SNHLY and CDR2 FYNNEI. CDR3 nucleotide sequence: TGTGCCAGCAAGAGCGGGAGGGAGACCTACGAGCAGTACTTC. It encodes CASKSGRETYEQYF.

The chain recombines TRBV19 with TRBJ1-4; a weak D match, TRBD1 (5 bases). V dropped 5 bases and J dropped 4 bases, with 14 bases sitting between them. This CDR3 has 15 amino acids. From germline, CDR1 is LNHDA and CDR2 SQIVND (reference sequence). The CDR3 DNA follows: TGTGCCAGTAGTGACCAGGGTTCCGGTAATGAAAAACTGTTTTTT. This encodes CASSDQGSGNEKLFF. The variable domain in full, with the rest retrieved from reference TRBV19 and TRBJ1-4, is DGGITQSPKYLFRKEGQNVTLSCEQNLNHDAMYWYRQDPGQGLRLIYYSQIVNDFQKGDIAEGYSVSREKKESFPLTVTSAQKNPTAFYLCASSDQGSGNEKLFFGSGTQLSVL.

This clone was picked up a small number of times. CDR3 sequence reads: CASSDSRGGGYTF. In nucleotides, the CDR3 is TGTGCCAGCAGTGATTCCCGGGGAGGTGGCTACACCTTC. V gene TRBV2 combines with J gene TRBJ1-2; D is uncertain. V lost 3 bases and J lost 7, with 12 bases in between. From germline, CDR1 is SNHLY and CDR2 FYNNEI. This CDR3 has 13 amino acids.

The chain employs TRBV6-2 or TRBV6-3 and TRBJ1-4; D is unclear. The CDR3 loop spans 14 amino acids. Germline values: CDR1 MNHEY, CDR2 SVGEGT. Deletions cut 5 bases from V and 3 bases from J, with 10 bases between. The CDR3 DNA reads as TGTGCCAGCAGTCGACGACGGGCTAATGAAAAACTGTTTTTT. Amino acids: CASSRRRANEKLFF.

This chain links TRBV30 with TRBJ1-3; the match to TRBD1 covers 8 bases. The CDR3 is 15 residues long. The germline V gene encodes CDR1 GTSNPN and CDR2 SVGIG (reference sequence). The ends lost 2 bases at V and 4 bases at J; junction bases unmatched: 7. The chain's CDR3 is CAWSSVTGVGNTIYF. CDR3 DNA: TGTGCCTGGAGTTCGGTGACAGGGGTAGGAAACACCATATATTTT.

The rearrangement uses TRBV12-5 and TRBJ1-2; no definite D call. Trimming took off 0 bases at V and 7 bases at J, with 9 bases between the two ends. CDR3 size: 13 residues. The germline gives CDR1 LGHNT, CDR2 FRNRAP. The CDR3 here is CASGLVREAGYTF. The CDR3 nucleotides are TGTGCTAGTGGTTTGGTACGGGAGGCTGGCTACACCTTC.

The count of this clone is one. The CDR3 protein is CASSKQVTDTQYF. CDR3 bases: TGTGCCAGCTCAAAACAGGTCACAGATACGCAGTATTTT. This chain connects TRBV18 to TRBJ2-3; possible D gene TRBD1, 5 bases. Per the germline V gene, CDR1 is KGHSH and CDR2 is LQKENI. The CDR3 has 13 residues. Between the trimmed V and J ends, which lost 5 bases and 2 bases, there was a span of 8 bases.

This chain connects TRBV12-3 or TRBV12-4 to TRBJ2-7; D is ambiguous. This CDR3 is 9 amino acids long. Trimming took 4 bases from V and 9 from J, leaving 4 bases between them. CDR3 loop: CASSSGQYF. CDR3 sequence (DNA): TGTGCCAGCAGTTCGGGGCAGTACTTC.

The chain employs TRBV30 and TRBJ1-6; D is perhaps TRBD1 (5 bases). There are 15 residues in the CDR3. Trimming shortened V by 3 bases and J by 8 bases, and 17 bases separated the two germline ends. Germline V CDR1 and CDR2: GTSNPN, SVGIG (reference sequence). As DNA, the CDR3 is TGTGCCTGGAGGACGTCGACAGCCTGGTATTCACCCCTCCACTTT. Amino acids: CAWRTSTAWYSPLHF.

The chain uses TRBV2 and TRBJ1-2; 11 bases line up with TRBD1. Germline V gene lookup returns CDR1 SNHLY and CDR2 FYNNEI. The CDR3 has 14 residues. Here the CDR3 reads CAQDRGRHIGGYTF. The CDR3 coding sequence is TGTGCTCAGGACAGGGGGCGACACATTGGGGGCTACACCTTC.

V gene TRBV4-1 combines with J gene TRBJ2-7, with TRBD1 as a possible D gene (6 bases). CDR1 and CDR2 (germline): MGHRA, YSYEKL. Trimming cost V 4 bases and J 2 bases, with 21 bases left between them. The CDR3 runs to 17 residues. The CDR3 loop reads CASSRTLRDTFPYEQYF. The DNA of the CDR3 is TGCGCCAGCAGCCGAACCCTCCGGGACACCTTTCCCTACGAGCAGTACTTC.

This rearrangement joins TRBV5-4 to TRBJ1-1; D may be TRBD1 (5 bases). CDR3 length equals 15 residues. V gave up 0 bases and J gave up 0 bases, with 9 bases separating them. Germline V gene lookup returns CDR1 SGHNT and CDR2 YYREEE (reference sequence). The chain's CDR3 is CASSLALGVNTEAFF. The CDR3 bases are TGTGCCAGCAGCTTGGCCCTAGGGGTGAACACTGAAGCTTTCTTT.

The V gene is TRBV27, the J gene TRBJ2-3; D unresolved. The length of the CDR3 is 13 residues. Looked up from germline, CDR1 is MNHEY and CDR2 is SMNVEV (reference sequence). V was clipped by 6 bases and J by 3 bases, with 10 bases between them. The CDR3 bases are TGTGCCAGCAGATTAATCCGGACAGATACGCAGTATTTT. It is translated as CASRLIRTDTQYF.